This TCR beta chain was captured in a study of blood T cell repertoires in COVID-19. V lost 0 bases and J lost 2, with 8 bases in between. The germline V gene has CDR1 MNHEY and CDR2 SVGEGT. The CDR3 is 14 amino acids. This clone has only one observation. TCRdb's table, derived via immunoSEQ multiplex PCR, lists solely in-frame clones and lacks some. The profile shows over 75,000 clones, about 90% of them singletons. The receptor was derived from a human donor with active COVID-19. The donor label of this sample is uncertain. The sequenced sample consisted of peripheral blood. The chain joins TRBV6-2 or TRBV6-3 to TRBJ2-7; D is possibly TRBD1 (6 bases). The CDR3 nucleotides are TGTGCCAGCAGTTACTCGGCAGGGGCCTACGAGCAGTACTTC. It translates to CASSYSAGAYEQYF.